This T cell receptor beta chain emerged from a study of blood T cell repertoires in COVID-19. CDR3 length equals 13 residues. V lost 9 bases, J lost 9 bases, and 17 bases lay in between. Germline V CDR1 and CDR2: MGHRA, YSYEKL. Data came from immunoSEQ multiplex PCR; TCRdb stores just in-frame clones and leaves some out. The sample contains 400,000 to 450,000 clones, about 92% of which appear only once. This chain joins TRBV4-1 and TRBJ1-4; D may be TRBD1 (5 bases). The material sequenced was PBMCs or T cells enriched from blood (not recorded which). The receptor was isolated from a man aged 18 to 30 who had recovered from COVID-19. This chain's CDR3 is CARPQGEVKKLFF. The CDR3, as DNA: TGCGCCAGGCCGCAGGGTGAAGTTAAAAAACTGTTTTTT.